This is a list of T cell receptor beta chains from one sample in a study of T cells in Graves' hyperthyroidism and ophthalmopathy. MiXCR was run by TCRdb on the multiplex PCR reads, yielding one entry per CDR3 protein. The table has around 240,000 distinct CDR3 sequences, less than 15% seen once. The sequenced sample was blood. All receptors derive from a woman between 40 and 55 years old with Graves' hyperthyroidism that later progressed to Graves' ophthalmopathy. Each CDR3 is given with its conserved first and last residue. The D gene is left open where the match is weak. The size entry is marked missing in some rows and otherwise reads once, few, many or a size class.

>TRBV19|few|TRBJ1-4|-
CASSMQAGEKLFF
TGTGCCAGTAGTATGCAGGCGGGTGAAAAACTGTTTTTT
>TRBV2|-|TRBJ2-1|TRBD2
CASSEAYGTSGIYNEQFF
TGTGCCAGCAGTGAAGCGTACGGGACTAGCGGGATCTACAATGAGCAGTTCTTC
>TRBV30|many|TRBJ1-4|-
CAWSGGSTRRQLFF
TGTGCCTGGAGTGGCGGATCAACTCGGCGGCAACTGTTTTTT
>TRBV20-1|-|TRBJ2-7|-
CSARSRLYHRTYEQYF
TGCAGTGCCCGTTCCAGACTTTACCACCGAACCTACGAGCAGTACTTC
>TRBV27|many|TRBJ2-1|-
CASSLIPNEQFF
TGTGCCAGCAGTTTAATCCCCAATGAGCAGTTCTTC
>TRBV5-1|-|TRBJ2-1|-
CASSLTLVAGAPYNEQFF
TGCGCCAGCAGCTTGACCCTTGTTGCGGGGGCCCCCTACAATGAGCAGTTCTTC
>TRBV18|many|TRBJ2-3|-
CASSPPAADTQYF
TGTGCCAGCTCACCACCGGCAGCAGATACGCAGTATTTT
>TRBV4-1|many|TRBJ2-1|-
CASSSTRDSSYNEQFF
TGCGCCAGCAGCTCTACCCGGGACTCATCCTACAATGAGCAGTTCTTC
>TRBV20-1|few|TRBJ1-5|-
CSARGTGRNQPQHF
TGCAGTGCTAGAGGTACCGGGAGAAATCAGCCCCAGCATTTT
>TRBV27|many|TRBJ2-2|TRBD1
CASSLWYRGTTGELFF
TGTGCCAGCAGTTTATGGTACAGGGGAACCACCGGGGAGCTGTTTTTT
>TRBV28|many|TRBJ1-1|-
CASSLHPEQVGGNTEAFF
TGTGCCAGCAGTTTACACCCGGAACAGGTGGGGGGGAACACTGAAGCTTTCTTT
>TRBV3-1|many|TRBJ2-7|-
CASSRQGAYEQYF
TGTGCCAGCAGCCGCCAGGGAGCCTACGAGCAGTACTTC
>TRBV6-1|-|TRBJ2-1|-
CASSTADTYNEQFF
TGTGCCAGCAGTACCGCGGACACTTACAATGAGCAGTTCTTC
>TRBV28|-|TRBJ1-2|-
CASSLSGRYYYGYTF
TGTGCCAGCAGTTTAAGTGGGAGGTATTACTATGGCTACACCTTC
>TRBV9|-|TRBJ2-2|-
CASSVAQRNGELFF
TGTGCCAGCAGCGTAGCTCAGAGGAACGGGGAGCTGTTTTTT
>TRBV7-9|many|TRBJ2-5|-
CASSLAGGQQETQYF
TGTGCCAGCAGCTTAGCGGGGGGACAGCAAGAGACCCAGTACTTC
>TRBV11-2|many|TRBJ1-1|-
CASSPIGTIEAFF
TGTGCCAGCAGCCCTATAGGGACAATTGAAGCTTTCTTT
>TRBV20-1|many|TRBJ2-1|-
CSATGYQRMSSYNEQFF
TGCAGTGCTACGGGGTATCAGCGAATGAGCTCCTACAATGAGCAGTTCTTC
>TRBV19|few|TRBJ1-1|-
CASSTQMDTEAFF
TGTGCCAGTAGTACCCAAATGGACACTGAAGCTTTCTTT
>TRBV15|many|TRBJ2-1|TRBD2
CATSRDRGTSVYNEQFF
TGTGCCACCAGCAGAGACAGGGGGACTAGCGTATACAATGAGCAGTTCTTC
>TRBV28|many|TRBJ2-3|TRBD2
CASRGVAGATDTQYF
TGTGCCAGCAGAGGGGTAGCGGGAGCCACAGATACGCAGTATTTT
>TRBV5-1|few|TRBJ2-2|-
CASSSNMRETGELFF
TGCGCCAGCAGCTCCAACATGAGGGAGACCGGGGAGCTGTTTTTT